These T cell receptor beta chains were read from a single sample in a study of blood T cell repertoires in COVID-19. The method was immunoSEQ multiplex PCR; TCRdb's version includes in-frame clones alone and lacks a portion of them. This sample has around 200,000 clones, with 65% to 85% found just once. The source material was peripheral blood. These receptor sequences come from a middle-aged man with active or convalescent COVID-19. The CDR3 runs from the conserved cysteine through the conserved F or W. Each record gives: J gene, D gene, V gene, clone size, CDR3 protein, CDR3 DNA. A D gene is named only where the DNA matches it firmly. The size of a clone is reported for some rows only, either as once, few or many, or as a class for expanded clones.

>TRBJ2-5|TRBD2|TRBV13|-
CASSLGLAGETQYF
TGTGCCAGCAGCTTAGGGCTAGCGGGGGAGACCCAGTACTTC
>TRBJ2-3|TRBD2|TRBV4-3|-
CASSQEGSGGTDTQYF
TGCGCCAGCAGCCAAGAGGGTAGCGGGGGCACAGATACGCAGTATTTT
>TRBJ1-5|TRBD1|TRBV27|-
CASSPGQYSNQPQHF
TGTGCCAGCAGTCCGGGACAGTATAGCAATCAGCCCCAGCATTTT
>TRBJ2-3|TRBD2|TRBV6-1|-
CASSESGVTDTQYF
TGTGCCAGCAGTGAAAGCGGGGTCACAGATACGCAGTATTTT
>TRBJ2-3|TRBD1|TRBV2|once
CASSEGQGADTQYF
TGTGCCAGCAGTGAAGGGCAGGGGGCAGATACGCAGTATTTT
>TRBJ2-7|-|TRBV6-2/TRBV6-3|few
CASSYNFYYEQYF
TGTGCCAGCAGTTATAATTTCTACTACGAGCAGTACTTC
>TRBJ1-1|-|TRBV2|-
CASMMDRGLRKAFF
TGTGCCAGCATGATGGACAGAGGTTTAAGAAAAGCTTTCTTT
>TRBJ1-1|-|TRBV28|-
CASSLVQMNTEAFF
TGTGCCAGCAGTTTAGTACAGATGAACACTGAAGCTTTCTTT
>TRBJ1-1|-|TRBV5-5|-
CASSPTLGHTEAFF
TGTGCCAGCAGCCCGACCCTGGGGCACACTGAAGCTTTCTTT
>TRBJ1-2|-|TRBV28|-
CASSFGVIRGNYGYTF
TGTGCCAGCAGTTTTGGAGTCATCCGGGGTAACTATGGCTACACCTTC
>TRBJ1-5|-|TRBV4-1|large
CASSQLVRWPQHF
TGCGCCAGCAGCCAACTTGTGAGATGGCCCCAGCATTTT
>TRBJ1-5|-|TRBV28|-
CASSIEGPGYNQPQHF
TGTGCCAGCAGTATTGAAGGTCCGGGGTACAATCAGCCCCAGCATTTT
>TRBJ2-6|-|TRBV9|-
CASSVGSAGANVLTF
TGTGCCAGCAGCGTAGGGAGTGCTGGGGCCAACGTCCTGACTTTC
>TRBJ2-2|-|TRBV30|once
CAWRGGDRVTGELFF
TGTGCCTGGAGGGGGGGAGACAGGGTCACCGGGGAGCTGTTTTTT
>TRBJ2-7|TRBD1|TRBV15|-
CATSRDEGAPREQYF
TGTGCCACCAGCAGAGATGAGGGGGCGCCCCGCGAGCAGTACTTC
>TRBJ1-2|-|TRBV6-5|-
CASSYPQSEHGYTF
TGTGCCAGCAGTTACCCACAATCGGAGCATGGCTACACCTTC
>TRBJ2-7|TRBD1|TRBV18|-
CASSPNVGTGPHEQYF
TGTGCCAGCTCACCCAACGTGGGGACAGGGCCCCACGAGCAGTACTTC
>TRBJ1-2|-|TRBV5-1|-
CASSLIGLNYGYTF
TGCGCCAGCAGCCTTATTGGACTTAACTATGGCTACACCTTC
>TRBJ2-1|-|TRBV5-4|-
CASSLVRGSGNEQFF
TGTGCCAGCAGCTTGGTTAGGGGGTCGGGTAATGAGCAGTTCTTC
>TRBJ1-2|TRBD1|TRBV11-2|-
CASRAPGQGFYGYTF
TGTGCCAGCAGAGCTCCGGGACAGGGTTTCTATGGCTACACCTTC